This is a list of T cell receptor beta chains from one sample in a study of T cell repertoires in cytomegalovirus infection. Each CDR3 protein gets one entry after TCRdb re-called the reads with MiXCR. The sample has approximately 700,000 distinct CDR3 sequences; approximately 40% are singletons. The source material was PBMCs. The receptors derive from a human donor in good health (CMV status not recorded). Some clones in this sample may be carry-over from other donors' samples. The CDR3 runs from the conserved cysteine through the conserved F or W. Each record gives: D gene, V gene, J gene, clone size, CDR3 protein, CDR3 DNA. The D gene is left open where the match is weak. Clone size is stated in some rows and not others, as once, few, many or a class when expanded.

TRBD2,TRBV19,TRBJ2-7,-,CASSIRGPASGQYF,TGTGCCAGTAGTATAAGGGGACCCGCTAGCGGCCAGTACTTC
-,TRBV7-2,TRBJ1-5,-,CASSLGSGWGASNQPQHF,TGTGCCAGCAGCTTAGGTAGCGGGTGGGGCGCCAGCAATCAGCCCCAGCATTTT
-,TRBV28,TRBJ2-5,-,CASSPVSGRTQYF,TGTGCCAGCAGTCCGGTCTCCGGGAGGACCCAGTACTTC
-,TRBV6-5,TRBJ2-7,few,CASRRGNREQYF,TGTGCCAGCAGGCGGGGAAACCGGGAGCAGTACTTC
TRBD1,TRBV20-1,TRBJ2-4,few,CSARGRGTGVAKNIQYF,TGCAGTGCTAGAGGAAGGGGGACAGGGGTAGCCAAAAACATTCAGTACTTC
TRBD1,TRBV6-5,TRBJ2-5,-,CASSSTGGGETQYF,TGTGCCAGCAGTTCGACAGGGGGGGGAGAGACCCAGTACTTC
TRBD1,TRBV3-1,TRBJ2-1,-,CASSRQGAGNEQFF,TGTGCCAGCAGCCGACAGGGTGCGGGCAATGAGCAGTTCTTC
-,TRBV11-2,TRBJ1-6,few,CASSLEGYNSPLHF,TGTGCCAGCAGCTTAGAAGGCTATAATTCACCCCTCCACTTT
-,TRBV11-1,TRBJ1-1,few,CASSTMDKGTEAFF,TGTGCCAGCAGCACGATGGACAAGGGGACTGAAGCTTTCTTT
TRBD2,TRBV7-8,TRBJ2-7,many,CASSLLAGESSYEQYF,TGTGCCAGCAGCTTATTAGCGGGGGAGAGCTCCTACGAGCAGTACTTC
-,TRBV7-8,TRBJ1-5,many,CASSFTEGNQPQHF,TGTGCCAGCAGCTTCACCGAGGGGAATCAGCCCCAGCATTTT
-,TRBV28,TRBJ2-3,few,CASSGVGGSTDTQYF,TGTGCCAGCAGTGGGGTCGGCGGAAGCACAGATACGCAGTATTTT